This TCR beta chain stems from a study of blood T cell repertoires in COVID-19. Across the whole study: PBMCs, B-cell-depleted T cells, or T cells provided the cDNA or gDNA that made up the material.

J gave up 8 bases and V 0 bases, and 6 bases lay outside the gene matches. Germline CDR1 GTSNPN, CDR2 SVGIG (reference sequence). The CDR3 spans 13 residues. Under the authors' procedure: By means of reference gene primer amplification, nucleated cell counts were estimated. Profiled with immunoSEQ multiplex PCR; TCRdb holds only in-frame clones, not every one. From that table come the V and J calls and clone size; the DNA was used to work out D and trimming. The sample has tens of thousands of clones, roughly 83% seen once. The V gene is TRBV30, the J gene TRBJ1-2, with 7 bases fitting TRBD1. Sample: peripheral blood. This TCR was sampled from a man between 65 and 85 years old with active COVID-19. The CDR3 DNA reads TGTGCCTGGAGTGTCGCAGGGGGTGGGGGCTACACCTTC. Its protein is CAWSVAGGGGYTF.